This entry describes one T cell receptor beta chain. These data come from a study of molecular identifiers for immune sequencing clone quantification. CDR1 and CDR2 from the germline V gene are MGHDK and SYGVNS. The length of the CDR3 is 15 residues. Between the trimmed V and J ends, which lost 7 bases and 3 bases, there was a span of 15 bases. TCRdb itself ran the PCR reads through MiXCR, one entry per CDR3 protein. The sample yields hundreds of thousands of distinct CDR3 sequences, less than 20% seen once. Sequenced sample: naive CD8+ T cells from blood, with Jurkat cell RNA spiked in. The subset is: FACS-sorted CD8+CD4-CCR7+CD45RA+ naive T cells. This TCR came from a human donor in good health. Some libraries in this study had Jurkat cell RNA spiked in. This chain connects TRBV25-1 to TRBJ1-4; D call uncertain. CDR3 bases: TGTGCCAGCACCGCCTCGTCGACGGCTAATGAAAAACTGTTTTTT. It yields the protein CASTASSTANEKLFF.